This T cell receptor (beta chain) was captured by sequencing in a study of CD8+ T cells in alopecia areata. Germline V gene lookup returns CDR1 SGHDT and CDR2 YYEEEE. Trimming left V 4 bases short and J 5 bases short, with 15 bases between. There are 15 residues in the CDR3. Specified treatment: oral pan-JAK inhibitor, 5-10 mg twice daily. cDNA serving as the sequencing template came from extracted, reverse transcribed RNA. The data were produced by immunoSEQ multiplex PCR, yet TCRdb's version contains in-frame clones alone and is incomplete. The sample lists 150,000 to 200,000 clones, less than 80% seen once, with 14% in the top ten.

Sample: CD4+ T cells sorted from blood, taken at week 24, from a patient treated with tofacitinib. The genes are TRBV5-6 and TRBJ2-2; a possible D gene is TRBD2 (5 bases). The TCR comes from a human donor with alopecia areata. The CDR3 is CASSPVGRLTGELFF. The CDR3 region has the DNA TGTGCCAGCAGCCCGGTAGGCAGACTAACCGGGGAGCTGTTTTTT.